The source of this T cell receptor beta chain is a study of Ad26.COV2.S vaccination and SARS-CoV-2 variants. Regarding the study as a whole: Quantification of TCR breadth and depth may have yielded underestimates of total T cell responses. After vaccination, reports described spike-specific CD8+ and CD4+ T cell responses as showing substantial breadth. Comparability of non-spike TCR breadth was observed across vaccine and placebo recipients. Vaccine recipients showed a spike-specific TCR breadth that was higher than in placebo recipients.

CDR3 length: 17 amino acids. The V end lost 3 bases, the J end lost 0 bases, and 15 bases lay between the germline ends. CDR1 LNHDA and CDR2 SQIVND come from the germline V gene (reference sequence). Comment on this clone: No antigen is known for it.

The data were produced by immunoSEQ multiplex PCR, yet TCRdb's version contains in-frame clones alone and is incomplete. The sample includes roughly 380,000 clones, approximately 90% of them seen just once. This rearrangement joins TRBV19 to TRBJ1-5; D is unclear. This clonotype was sampled from a human donor who had recovered from COVID-19. Source: peripheral blood, taken after recovery from COVID-19. CDR3 nucleotides: TGTGCCAGTAGTATCCCCGCCGGGGAGTATAGCAATCAGCCCCAGCATTTT. Its protein is CASSIPAGEYSNQPQHF. The full variable domain, rest sourced from reference TRBV19 and TRBJ1-5, is DGGITQSPKYLFRKEGQNVTLSCEQNLNHDAMYWYRQDPGQGLRLIYYSQIVNDFQKGDIAEGYSVSREKKESFPLTVTSAQKNPTAFYLCASSIPAGEYSNQPQHFGDGTRLSIL.